Here is one TCR beta chain with its context. Its specificity is unknown. Indicated treatment: oral pan-JAK inhibitor, 5-10 mg twice daily. Specimens obtained from alopecia areata patients comprised lesional scalp punch biopsies and peripheral blood. RNA was isolated and reverse transcribed to cDNA, the sequencing template. The protocol was immunoSEQ multiplex PCR, while the TCRdb copy is restricted to in-frame clones and leaves out a portion. Among approximately 280,000 clones listed, more than 45% were seen once. This sample is part of a study of CD8+ T cells in alopecia areata. Whole-study context: Each day, treated patients took oral tofacitinib twice, at 5 to 10 mg per dose. Severity of treated patients was scored by affected scalp percentage. The study, taken as a whole, reports: Clarity of TCR sharing across patients fell short of that in mice, possibly HLA-related.

The CDR3 sequence is 12 residues long. The germline V gene encodes CDR1 SGHDT and CDR2 YYEEEE. V lost 0 bases to trimming and J lost 6 bases, with 7 bases between them. The source of this sequence is a human donor with alopecia areata. Sample: CD4+ T cells sorted from blood, taken at week 24, from a patient treated with tofacitinib. The chain is built from TRBV5-6 and TRBJ2-7, with D hard to call. The DNA of the CDR3 is TGTGCCAGCAGCTTGGACTTGCGCGAGCAGTACTTC. Amino acids: CASSLDLREQYF.